This TCR beta chain emerged from a study of blood T cell repertoires in COVID-19. The assay was immunoSEQ multiplex PCR, and TCRdb's table has in-frame clones only and misses some. This table has about 180,000 clones, 86% appearing once. This CDR3 has 15 amino acids. The V gene lost 6 bases and the J gene lost 1 base, with 15 bases spanning the gap. CDR1 and CDR2 from the germline V gene are SGHVS and FQNEAQ. Input material: peripheral blood. This rearrangement joins TRBV7-8 to TRBJ1-2; D perhaps matches TRBD1 (5 bases). This clonotype originated in a man aged 65 to 85 with active or convalescent COVID-19. CDR3 in DNA: TGTGCCAGCAGTGGTGGACGGGGGGTTAACTATGGCTACACCTTC. This encodes CASSGGRGVNYGYTF. Based on the CDR3 plus reference TRBV7-8 and TRBJ1-2, the full variable domain is GAGVSQSPRYKVAKRGQDVALRCDPISGHVSLFWYQQALGQGPEFLTYFQNEAQLDKSGLPSDRFFAERPEGSVSTLKIQRTQQEDSAVYLCASSGGRGVNYGYTFGSGTRLTVV.